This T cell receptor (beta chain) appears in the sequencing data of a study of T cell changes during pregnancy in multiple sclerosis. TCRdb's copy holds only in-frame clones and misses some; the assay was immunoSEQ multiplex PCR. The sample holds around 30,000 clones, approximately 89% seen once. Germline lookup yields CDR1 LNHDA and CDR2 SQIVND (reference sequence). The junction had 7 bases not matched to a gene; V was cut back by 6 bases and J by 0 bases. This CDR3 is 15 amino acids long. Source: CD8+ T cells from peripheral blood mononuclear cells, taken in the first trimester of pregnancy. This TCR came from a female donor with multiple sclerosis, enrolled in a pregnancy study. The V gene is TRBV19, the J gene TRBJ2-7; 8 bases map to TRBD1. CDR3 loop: CASSLDRESSYEQYF. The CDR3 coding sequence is TGTGCCAGTAGCTTGGACAGGGAGAGCTCCTACGAGCAGTACTTC.